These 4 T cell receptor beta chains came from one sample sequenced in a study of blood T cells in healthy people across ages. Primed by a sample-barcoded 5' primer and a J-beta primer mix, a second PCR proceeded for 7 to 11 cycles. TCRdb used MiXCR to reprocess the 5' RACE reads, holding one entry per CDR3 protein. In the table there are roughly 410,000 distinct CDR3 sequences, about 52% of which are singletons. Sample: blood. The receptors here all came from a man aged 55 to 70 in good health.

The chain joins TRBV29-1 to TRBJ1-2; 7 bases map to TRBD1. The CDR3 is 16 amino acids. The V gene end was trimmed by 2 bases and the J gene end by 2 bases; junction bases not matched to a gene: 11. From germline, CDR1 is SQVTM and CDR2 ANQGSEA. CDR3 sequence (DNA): TGCAGCGTTGAAATTTTCCCGGGACAGCTGAACTATGGCTACACCTTC. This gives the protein CSVEIFPGQLNYGYTF. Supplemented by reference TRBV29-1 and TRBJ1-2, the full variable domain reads SAVISQKPSRDICQRGTSLTIQCQVDSQVTMMFWYRQQPGQSLTLIATANQGSEATYESGFVIDKFPISRPNLTFSTLTVSNMSPEDSSIYLCSVEIFPGQLNYGYTFGSGTRLTVV.

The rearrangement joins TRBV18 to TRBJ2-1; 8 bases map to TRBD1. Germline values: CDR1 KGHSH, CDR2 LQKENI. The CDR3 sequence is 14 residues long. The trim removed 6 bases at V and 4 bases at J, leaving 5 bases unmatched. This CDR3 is CASSPGQEYNEQFF. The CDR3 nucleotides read TGTGCCAGCTCTCCGGGACAGGAATACAATGAGCAGTTCTTC.

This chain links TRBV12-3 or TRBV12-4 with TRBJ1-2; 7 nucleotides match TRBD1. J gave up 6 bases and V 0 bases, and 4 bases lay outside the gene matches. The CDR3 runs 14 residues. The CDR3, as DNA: TGTGCCAGCAGTTTAGCGACAGGGCTGGATGGCTACACCTTC. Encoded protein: CASSLATGLDGYTF.

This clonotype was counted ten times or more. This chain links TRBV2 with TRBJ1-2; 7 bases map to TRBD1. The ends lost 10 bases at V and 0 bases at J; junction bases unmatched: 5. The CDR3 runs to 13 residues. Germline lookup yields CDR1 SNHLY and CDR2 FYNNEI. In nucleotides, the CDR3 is TGTGCCATCCTGACAGGGACTAACTATGGCTACACCTTC. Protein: CAILTGTNYGYTF.